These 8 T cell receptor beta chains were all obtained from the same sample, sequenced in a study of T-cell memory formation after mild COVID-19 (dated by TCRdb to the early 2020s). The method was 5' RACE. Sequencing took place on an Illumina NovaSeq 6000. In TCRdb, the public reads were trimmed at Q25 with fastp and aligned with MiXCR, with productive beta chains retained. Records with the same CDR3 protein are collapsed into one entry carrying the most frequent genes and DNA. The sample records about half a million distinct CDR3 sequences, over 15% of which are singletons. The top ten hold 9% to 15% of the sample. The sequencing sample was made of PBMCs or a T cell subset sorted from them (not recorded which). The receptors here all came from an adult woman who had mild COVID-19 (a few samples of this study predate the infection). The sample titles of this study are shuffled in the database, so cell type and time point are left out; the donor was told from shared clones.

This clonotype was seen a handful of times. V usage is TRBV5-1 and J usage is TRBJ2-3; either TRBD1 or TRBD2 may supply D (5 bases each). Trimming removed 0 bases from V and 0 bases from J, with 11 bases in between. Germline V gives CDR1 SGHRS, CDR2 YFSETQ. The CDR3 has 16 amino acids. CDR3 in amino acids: CASSLVGVGSTDTQYF. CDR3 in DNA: TGCGCCAGCAGCTTGGTGGGGGTTGGGAGCACAGATACGCAGTATTTT.

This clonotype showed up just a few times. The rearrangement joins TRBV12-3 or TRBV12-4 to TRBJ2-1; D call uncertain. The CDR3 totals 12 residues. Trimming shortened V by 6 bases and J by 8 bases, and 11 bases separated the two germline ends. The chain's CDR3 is CASSETWDEQFF. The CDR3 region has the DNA TGTGCCAGCAGCGAGACGTGGGATGAGCAGTTCTTC.

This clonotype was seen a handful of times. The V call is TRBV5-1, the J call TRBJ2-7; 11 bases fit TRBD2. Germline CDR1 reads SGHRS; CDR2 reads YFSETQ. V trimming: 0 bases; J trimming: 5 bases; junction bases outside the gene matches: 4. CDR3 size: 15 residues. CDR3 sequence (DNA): TGCGCCAGCAGCTTGGCCTTACTAGCGGGAGACGAGCAGTACTTC. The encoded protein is CASSLALLAGDEQYF.

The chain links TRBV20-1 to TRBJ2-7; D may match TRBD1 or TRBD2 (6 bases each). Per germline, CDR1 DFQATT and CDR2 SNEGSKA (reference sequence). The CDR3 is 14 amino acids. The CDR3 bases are TGCAGCGGATCGGAGGGGGACCGCTCCTACGAGCAGTACTTC. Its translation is CSGSEGDRSYEQYF.

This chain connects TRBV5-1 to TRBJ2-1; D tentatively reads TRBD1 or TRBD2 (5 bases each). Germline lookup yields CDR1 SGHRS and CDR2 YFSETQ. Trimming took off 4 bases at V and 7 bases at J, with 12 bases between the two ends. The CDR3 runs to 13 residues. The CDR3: CASSPGALNEQFF. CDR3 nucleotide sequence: TGCGCCAGCAGCCCCGGGGCCTTGAATGAGCAGTTCTTC.

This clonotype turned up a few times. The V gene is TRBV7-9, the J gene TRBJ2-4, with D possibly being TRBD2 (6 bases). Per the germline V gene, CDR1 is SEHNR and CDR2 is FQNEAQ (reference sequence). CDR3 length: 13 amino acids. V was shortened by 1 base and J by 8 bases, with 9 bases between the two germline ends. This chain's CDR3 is CASSLDTGDIQYF. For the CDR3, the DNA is TGTGCCAGCAGCTTAGACACGGGGGACATTCAGTACTTC.

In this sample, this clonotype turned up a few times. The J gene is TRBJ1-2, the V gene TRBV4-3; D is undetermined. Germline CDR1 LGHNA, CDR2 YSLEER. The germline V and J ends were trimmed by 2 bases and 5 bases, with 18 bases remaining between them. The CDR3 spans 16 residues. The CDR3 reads CASSQTAVSSAYGYTF. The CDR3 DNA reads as TGCGCCAGCAGCCAAACAGCGGTATCGTCGGCTTATGGCTACACCTTC.

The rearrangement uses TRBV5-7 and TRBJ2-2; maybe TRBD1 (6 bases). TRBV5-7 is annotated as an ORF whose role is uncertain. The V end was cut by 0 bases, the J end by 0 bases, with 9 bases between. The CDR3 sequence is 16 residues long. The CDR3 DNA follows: TGTGCCAGCAGCTTGGGGGGGCAGCCGAACACCGGGGAGCTGTTTTTT. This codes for CASSLGGQPNTGELFF.